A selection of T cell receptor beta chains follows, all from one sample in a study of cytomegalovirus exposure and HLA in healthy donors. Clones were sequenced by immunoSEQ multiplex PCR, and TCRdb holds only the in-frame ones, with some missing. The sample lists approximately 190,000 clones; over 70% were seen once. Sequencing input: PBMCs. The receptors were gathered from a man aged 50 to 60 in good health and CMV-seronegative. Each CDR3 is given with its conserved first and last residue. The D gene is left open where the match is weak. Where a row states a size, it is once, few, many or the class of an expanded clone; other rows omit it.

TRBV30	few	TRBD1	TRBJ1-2	TGTGCCTGGAGTCCAGATAGACAGGGCCTCTATGGCTACACCTTC	CAWSPDRQGLYGYTF
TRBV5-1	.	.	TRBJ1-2	TGCGCCAGCAGTTCCGGGACACCCAACTATGGCTACACCTTC	CASSSGTPNYGYTF
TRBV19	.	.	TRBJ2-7	TGTGCCAGTAGTATCAACACCTACGAGCAGTACTTC	CASSINTYEQYF
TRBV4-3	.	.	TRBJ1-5	TGCGCCAGCAGCCAAGAATACGTAGGGGTCGATCAGCCCCAGCATTTT	CASSQEYVGVDQPQHF
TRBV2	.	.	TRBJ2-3	TGTGCCAGCAGTGAAGCGCGGGTGATTGGCACAGATACGCAGTATTTT	CASSEARVIGTDTQYF
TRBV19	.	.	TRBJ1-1	TGTGCCAGTAGTATGGGACAGAACACTGAAGCTTTCTTT	CASSMGQNTEAFF
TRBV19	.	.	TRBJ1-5	TGTGCCAGTAGTTTCCTTCGCCGGGGGATACTTCGGAGCAATCAGCCCCAGCATTTT	CASSFLRRGILRSNQPQHF
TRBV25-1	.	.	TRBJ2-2	TGTGCCAGCAGTGACCCTAGACAGCTATCCGGGGAGCTGTTTTTT	CASSDPRQLSGELFF
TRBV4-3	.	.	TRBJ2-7	TGCGCCAGCAGCCAAGACGACAGATCCGCTACCTACGAGCAGTACTTC	CASSQDDRSATYEQYF
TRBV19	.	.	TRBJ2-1	TGTGCCAGTAGCACCCAGGTTTGGGTTTCCAATGAGCAGTTCTTC	CASSTQVWVSNEQFF
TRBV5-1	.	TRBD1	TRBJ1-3	TGCGCCAGCAGCAACGGACGGGGACAGGGGGGAGATAGGTCTGGAAACACCATATATTTT	CASSNGRGQGGDRSGNTIYF
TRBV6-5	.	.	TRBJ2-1	TGTGCCAGCAGTTACCGAGGGACTGGGCGATACAATGAGCAGTTCTTC	CASSYRGTGRYNEQFF
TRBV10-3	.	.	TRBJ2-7	TGTGCCATCAGTCCCAGGGCCCGGGGGAGCTCCTACGAGCAGTACTTC	CAISPRARGSSYEQYF
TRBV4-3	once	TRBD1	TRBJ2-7	TGCGCCAGCAGCCAAGATACAGGGACAGGGGCCTCCGAGCAGTACTTC	CASSQDTGTGASEQYF
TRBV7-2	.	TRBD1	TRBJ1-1	TGTGCCAGCAGCTTATCTGGGAGCAGGGGGCAAAACACTGAAGCTTTCTTT	CASSLSGSRGQNTEAFF
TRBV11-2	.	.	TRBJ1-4	TGTGCCAGCAGCCGCTCCTGGACAGCAACTAATGAAAAACTGTTTTTT	CASSRSWTATNEKLFF
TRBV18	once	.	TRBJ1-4	TGTGCCAGCTCACCACGTCGTCAGGGGAATGAAAAACTGTTTTTT	CASSPRRQGNEKLFF
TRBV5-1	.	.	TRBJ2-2	TGCGCCAGCAGAACCGAGCCAGGCACCGGGGAGCTGTTTTTT	CASRTEPGTGELFF
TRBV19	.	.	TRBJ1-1	TGTGCCAGTAGTACGTCGGGACACTGGAACACTGAAGCTTTCTTT	CASSTSGHWNTEAFF
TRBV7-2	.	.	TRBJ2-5	TGTGCCAGCAGCCCTACCCCTTCTTCCCCGAGTGCGACCCAGTACTTC	CASSPTPSSPSATQYF
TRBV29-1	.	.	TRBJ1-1	TGCAGCGTTAGAGACAGTTTACACACTGAAGCTTTCTTT	CSVRDSLHTEAFF
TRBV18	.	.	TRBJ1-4	TGTGCCAGCTCAGCGGACAGCGAAAATGAAAAACTGTTTTTT	CASSADSENEKLFF
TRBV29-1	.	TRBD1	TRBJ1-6	TGCAGCGTGGGACGGGACAGCAATTCACCCCTCCACTTT	CSVGRDSNSPLHF
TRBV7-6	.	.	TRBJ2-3	TGTGCCAGCAGCTTAGGACAGGCTACGCAGTATTTT	CASSLGQATQYF
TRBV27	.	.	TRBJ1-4	TGTGCCAGCAGTTTCAGGCTTTATGGGGAAAAACTGTTTTTT	CASSFRLYGEKLFF
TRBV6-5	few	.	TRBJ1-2	TGTGCCAGCTACCGGGGAGATGGCTACACCTTC	CASYRGDGYTF
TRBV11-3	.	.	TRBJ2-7	TGTGCCAGCAGCCTGGGGAGTACCTCCTACGAGCAGTACTTC	CASSLGSTSYEQYF
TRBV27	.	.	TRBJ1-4	TGTGCCAGCAGTTTAGGAGGGCGGGGGGGTGAAAAACTGTTTTTT	CASSLGGRGGEKLFF
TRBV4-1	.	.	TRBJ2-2	TGCGCCAGCAGCCAAGTAGGGGCCACCGGGGAGCTGTTTTTT	CASSQVGATGELFF
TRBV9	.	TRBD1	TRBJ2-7	TGTGCCAGCAGCGACCCGGGACAGGGGAGGGAGCAGTACTTC	CASSDPGQGREQYF
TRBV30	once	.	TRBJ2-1	TGTGCCTGGAGTAGGGACGGGAGCTACAATGAGCAGTTCTTC	CAWSRDGSYNEQFF
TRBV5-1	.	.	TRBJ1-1	TGCGCCAGCAGCTCTGGACAGATGAACACTGAAGCTTTCTTT	CASSSGQMNTEAFF
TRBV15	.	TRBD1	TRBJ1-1	TGTGCCACCAGCATCTCCGCAGGGGGCCTGAACACTGAAGCTTTCTTT	CATSISAGGLNTEAFF